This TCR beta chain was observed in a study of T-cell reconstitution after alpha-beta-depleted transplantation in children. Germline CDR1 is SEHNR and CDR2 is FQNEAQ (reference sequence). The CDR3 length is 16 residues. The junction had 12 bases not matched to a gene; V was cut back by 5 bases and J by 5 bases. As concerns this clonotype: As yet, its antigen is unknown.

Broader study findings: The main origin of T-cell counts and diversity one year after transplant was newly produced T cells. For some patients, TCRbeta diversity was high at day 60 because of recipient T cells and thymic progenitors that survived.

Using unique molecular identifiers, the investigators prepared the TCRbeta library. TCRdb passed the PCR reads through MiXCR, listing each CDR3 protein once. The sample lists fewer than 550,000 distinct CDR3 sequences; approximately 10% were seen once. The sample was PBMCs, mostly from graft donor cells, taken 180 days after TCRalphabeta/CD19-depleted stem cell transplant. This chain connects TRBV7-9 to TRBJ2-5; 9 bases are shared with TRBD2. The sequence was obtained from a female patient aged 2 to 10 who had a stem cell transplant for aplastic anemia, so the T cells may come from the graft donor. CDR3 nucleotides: TGTGCCAGCAGCCGAGGTAGGGTAGCGGGAGAGGAGACCCAGTACTTC. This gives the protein CASSRGRVAGEETQYF.